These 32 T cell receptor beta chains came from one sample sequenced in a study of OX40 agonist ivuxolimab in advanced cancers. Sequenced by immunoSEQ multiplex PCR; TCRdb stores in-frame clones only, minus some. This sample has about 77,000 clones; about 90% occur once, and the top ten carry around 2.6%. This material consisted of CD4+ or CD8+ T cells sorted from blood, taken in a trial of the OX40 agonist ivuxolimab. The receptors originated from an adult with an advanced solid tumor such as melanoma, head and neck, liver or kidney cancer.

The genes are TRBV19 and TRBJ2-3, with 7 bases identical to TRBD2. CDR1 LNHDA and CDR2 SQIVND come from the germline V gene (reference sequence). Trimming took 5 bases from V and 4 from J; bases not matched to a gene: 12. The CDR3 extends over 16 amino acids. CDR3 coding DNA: TGTGCCAGTAGTCCCCGGGGGAGGGCTCGCCCAGATACGCAGTATTTT. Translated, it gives CASSPRGRARPDTQYF.

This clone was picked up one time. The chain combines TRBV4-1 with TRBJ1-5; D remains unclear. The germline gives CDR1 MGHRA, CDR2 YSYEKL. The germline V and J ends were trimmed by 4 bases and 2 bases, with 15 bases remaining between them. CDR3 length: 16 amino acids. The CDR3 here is CASSPSKDIGNQPQHF. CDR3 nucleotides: TGCGCCAGCAGCCCCTCGAAGGATATAGGCAATCAGCCCCAGCATTTT.

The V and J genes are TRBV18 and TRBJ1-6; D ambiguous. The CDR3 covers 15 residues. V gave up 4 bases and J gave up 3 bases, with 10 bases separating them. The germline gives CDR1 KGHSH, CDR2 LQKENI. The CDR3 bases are TGTGCCAGCTCACGGGAGGCCTACTATAATTCACCCCTCCACTTT. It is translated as CASSREAYYNSPLHF.

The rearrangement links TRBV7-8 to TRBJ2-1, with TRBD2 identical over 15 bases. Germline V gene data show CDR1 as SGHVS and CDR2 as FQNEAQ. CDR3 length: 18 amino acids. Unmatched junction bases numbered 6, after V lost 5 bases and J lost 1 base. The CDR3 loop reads CASSTGTSGGFSYNEQFF. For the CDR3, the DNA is TGTGCCAGCAGCACCGGGACTAGCGGGGGGTTTTCCTACAATGAGCAGTTCTTC. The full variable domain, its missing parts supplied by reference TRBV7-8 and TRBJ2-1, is GAGVSQSPRYKVAKRGQDVALRCDPISGHVSLFWYQQALGQGPEFLTYFQNEAQLDKSGLPSDRFFAERPEGSVSTLKIQRTQQEDSAVYLCASSTGTSGGFSYNEQFFGPGTRLTVL.

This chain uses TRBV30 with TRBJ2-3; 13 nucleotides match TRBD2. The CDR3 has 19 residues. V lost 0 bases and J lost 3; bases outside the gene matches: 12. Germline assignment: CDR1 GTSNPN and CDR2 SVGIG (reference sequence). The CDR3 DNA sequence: TGTGCCTGGAGTGTGACCAGGACTAGCGGGGGAGGGAGAACAGATACGCAGTATTTT. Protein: CAWSVTRTSGGGRTDTQYF.

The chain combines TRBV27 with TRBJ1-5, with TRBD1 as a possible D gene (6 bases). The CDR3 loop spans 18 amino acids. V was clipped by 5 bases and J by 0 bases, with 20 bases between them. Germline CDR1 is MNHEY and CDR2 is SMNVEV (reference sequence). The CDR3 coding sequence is TGTGCCAGCAGTCCCCTAGGACAGATATTTAATAGCAATCAGCCCCAGCATTTT. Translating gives CASSPLGQIFNSNQPQHF.

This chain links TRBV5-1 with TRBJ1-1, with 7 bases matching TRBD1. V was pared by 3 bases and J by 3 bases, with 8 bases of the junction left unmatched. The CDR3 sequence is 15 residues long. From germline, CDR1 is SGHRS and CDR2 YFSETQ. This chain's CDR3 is CASSYGGGAYTEAFF. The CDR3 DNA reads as TGCGCCAGCAGCTATGGAGGGGGCGCGTACACTGAAGCTTTCTTT.

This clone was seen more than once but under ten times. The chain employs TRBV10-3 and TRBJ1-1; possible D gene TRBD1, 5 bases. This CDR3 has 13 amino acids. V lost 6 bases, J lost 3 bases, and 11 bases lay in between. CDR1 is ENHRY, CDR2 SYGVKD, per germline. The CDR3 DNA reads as TGTGCCATCAGGGGGCTAAGGGACACTGAAGCTTTCTTT. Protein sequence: CAIRGLRDTEAFF.

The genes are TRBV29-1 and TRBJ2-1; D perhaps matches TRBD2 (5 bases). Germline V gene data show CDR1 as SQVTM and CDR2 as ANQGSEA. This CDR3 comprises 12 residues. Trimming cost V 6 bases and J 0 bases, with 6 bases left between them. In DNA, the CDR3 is TGCAGCGTGGGGAGCTCCTACAATGAGCAGTTCTTC. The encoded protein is CSVGSSYNEQFF.

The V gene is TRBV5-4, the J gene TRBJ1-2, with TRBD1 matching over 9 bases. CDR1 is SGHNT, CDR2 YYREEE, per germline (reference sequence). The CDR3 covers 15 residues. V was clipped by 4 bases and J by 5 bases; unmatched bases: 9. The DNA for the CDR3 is TGTGCCAGCAGCACTCCGACAGGGGGAATGTATGGCTACACCTTC. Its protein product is CASSTPTGGMYGYTF.

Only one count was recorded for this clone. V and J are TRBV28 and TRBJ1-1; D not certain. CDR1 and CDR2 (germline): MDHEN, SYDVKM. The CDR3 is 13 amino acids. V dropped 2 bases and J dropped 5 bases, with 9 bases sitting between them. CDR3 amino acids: CASSLTGRTEAFF. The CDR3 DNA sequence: TGTGCCAGCAGTTTAACCGGGAGAACTGAAGCTTTCTTT.

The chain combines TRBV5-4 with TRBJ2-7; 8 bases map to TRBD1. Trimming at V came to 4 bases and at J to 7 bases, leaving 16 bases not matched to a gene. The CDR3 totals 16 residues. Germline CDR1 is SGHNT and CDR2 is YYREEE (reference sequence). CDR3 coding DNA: TGTGCCAGCAGCCCCCAGGACAGGGCTATCTTGGGGGAGCAGTACTTC. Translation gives CASSPQDRAILGEQYF. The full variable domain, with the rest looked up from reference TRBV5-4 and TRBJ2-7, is ETGVTQSPTHLIKTRGQQVTLRCSSQSGHNTVSWYQQALGQGPQFIFQYYREEENGRGNFPPRFSGLQFPNYSSELNVNALELDDSALYLCASSPQDRAILGEQYFGPGTRLTVT.

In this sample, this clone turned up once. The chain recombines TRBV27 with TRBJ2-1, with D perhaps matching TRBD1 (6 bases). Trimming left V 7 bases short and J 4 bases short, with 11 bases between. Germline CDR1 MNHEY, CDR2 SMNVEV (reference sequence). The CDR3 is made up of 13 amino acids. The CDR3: CASTRTDYNEQFF. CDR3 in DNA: TGTGCCAGCACCAGGACAGATTACAATGAGCAGTTCTTC.

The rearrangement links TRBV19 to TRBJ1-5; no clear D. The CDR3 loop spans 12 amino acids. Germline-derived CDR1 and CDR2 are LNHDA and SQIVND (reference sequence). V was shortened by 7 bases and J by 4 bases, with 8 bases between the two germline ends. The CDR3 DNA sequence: TGTGCCAGTAAGGTGGGAAATCAGCCCCAGCATTTT. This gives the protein CASKVGNQPQHF.

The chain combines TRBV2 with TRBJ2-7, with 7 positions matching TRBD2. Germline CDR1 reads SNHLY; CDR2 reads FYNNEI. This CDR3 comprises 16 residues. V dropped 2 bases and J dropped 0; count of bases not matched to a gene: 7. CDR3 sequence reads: CASSESRLADSYEQYF. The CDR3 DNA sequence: TGTGCCAGCAGTGAAAGTCGGCTAGCGGACTCCTACGAGCAGTACTTC.

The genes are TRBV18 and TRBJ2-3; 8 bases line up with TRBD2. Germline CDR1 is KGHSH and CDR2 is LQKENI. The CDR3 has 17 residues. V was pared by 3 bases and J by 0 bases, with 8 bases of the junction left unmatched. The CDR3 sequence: CASSPRGAGESTDTQYF. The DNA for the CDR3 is TGTGCCAGCTCACCCAGGGGAGCGGGGGAAAGCACAGATACGCAGTATTTT.

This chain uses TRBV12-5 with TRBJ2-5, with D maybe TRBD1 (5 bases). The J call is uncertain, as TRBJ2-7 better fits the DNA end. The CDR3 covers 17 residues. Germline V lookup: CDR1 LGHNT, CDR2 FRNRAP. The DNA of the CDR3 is TGTGCTAGTGGTTTGGACGGGTGGGGCAGACCATTCTACGAGCAGTACTTC. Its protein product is CASGLDGWGRPFYEQYF.

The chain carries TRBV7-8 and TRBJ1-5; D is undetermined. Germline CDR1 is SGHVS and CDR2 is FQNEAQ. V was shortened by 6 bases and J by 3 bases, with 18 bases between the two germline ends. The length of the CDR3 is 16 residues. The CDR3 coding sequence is TGTGCCAGCAGTCCACTGGGCGGGTCCCTCAATCAGCCCCAGCATTTT. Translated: CASSPLGGSLNQPQHF.

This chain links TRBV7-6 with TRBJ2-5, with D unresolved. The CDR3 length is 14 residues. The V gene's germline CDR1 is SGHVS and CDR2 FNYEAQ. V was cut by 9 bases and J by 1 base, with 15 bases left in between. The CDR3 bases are TGTGCCAGTGTTCTGGGTGGTGGCCAAGAGACCCAGTACTTC. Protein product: CASVLGGGQETQYF.

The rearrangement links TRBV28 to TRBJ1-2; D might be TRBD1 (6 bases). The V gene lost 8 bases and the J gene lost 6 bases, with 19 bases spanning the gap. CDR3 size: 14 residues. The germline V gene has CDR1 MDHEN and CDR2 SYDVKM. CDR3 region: CASLQGSVANGYTF. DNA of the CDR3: TGTGCCAGCCTACAGGGCTCGGTGGCGAATGGCTACACCTTC.

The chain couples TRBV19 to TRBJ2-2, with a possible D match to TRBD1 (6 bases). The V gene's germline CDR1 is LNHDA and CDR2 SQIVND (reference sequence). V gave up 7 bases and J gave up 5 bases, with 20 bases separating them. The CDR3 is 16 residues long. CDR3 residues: CASIKGGAISTGELFF. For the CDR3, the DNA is TGTGCCAGTATAAAAGGGGGTGCAATTTCAACCGGGGAGCTGTTTTTT.

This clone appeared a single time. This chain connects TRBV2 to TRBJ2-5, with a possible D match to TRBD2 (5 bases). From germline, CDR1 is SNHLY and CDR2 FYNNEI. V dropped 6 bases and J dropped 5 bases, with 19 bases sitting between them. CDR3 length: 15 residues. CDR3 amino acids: CASSSLDSFKETQYF. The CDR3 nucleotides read TGTGCCAGCAGCTCACTGGACTCTTTCAAGGAGACCCAGTACTTC.

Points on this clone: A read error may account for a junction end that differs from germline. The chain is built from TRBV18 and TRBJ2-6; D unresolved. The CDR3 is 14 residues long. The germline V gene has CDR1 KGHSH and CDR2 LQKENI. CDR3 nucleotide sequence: TGTGCCAGCTCACCCGCCTCTAGGGCCAACGTCCTGACTTTC. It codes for CASSPASRANVLTF. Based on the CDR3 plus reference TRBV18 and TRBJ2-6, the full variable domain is NAGVMQNPRHLVRRRGQEARLRCSPMKGHSHVYWYRQLPEEGLKFMVYLQKENIIDESGMPKERFSAEFPKEGPSILRIQQVVRGDSAAYFCASSPASRANVLTFGAGSRLTVL.

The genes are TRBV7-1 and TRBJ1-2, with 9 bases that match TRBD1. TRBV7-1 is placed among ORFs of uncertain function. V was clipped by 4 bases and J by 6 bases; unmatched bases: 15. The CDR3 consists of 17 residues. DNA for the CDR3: TGTGCCAGCAGCTACCACCCGGGACAGGGTTTTCCAGATGGCTACACCTTC. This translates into CASSYHPGQGFPDGYTF.

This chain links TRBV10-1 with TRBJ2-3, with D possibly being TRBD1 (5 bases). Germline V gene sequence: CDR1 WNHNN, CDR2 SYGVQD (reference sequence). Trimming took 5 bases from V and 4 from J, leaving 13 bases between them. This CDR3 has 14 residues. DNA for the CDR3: TGCGCCAGCAGTATCGTGGGGCAGCCAGATACGCAGTATTTT. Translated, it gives CASSIVGQPDTQYF.

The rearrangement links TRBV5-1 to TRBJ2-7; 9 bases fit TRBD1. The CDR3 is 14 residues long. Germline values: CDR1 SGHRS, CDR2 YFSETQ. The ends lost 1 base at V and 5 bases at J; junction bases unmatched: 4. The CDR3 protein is CASSLTGGANEQYF. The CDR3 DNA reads TGCGCCAGCAGCTTGACAGGGGGCGCGAACGAGCAGTACTTC.

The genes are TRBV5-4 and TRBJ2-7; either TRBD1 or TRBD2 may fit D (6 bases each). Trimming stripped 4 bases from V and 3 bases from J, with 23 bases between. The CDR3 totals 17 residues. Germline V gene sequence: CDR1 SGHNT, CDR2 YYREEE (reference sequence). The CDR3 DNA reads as TGTGCCAGCAGCCCAAAGCGCAGAGGGGGGCGCCTCTACGAGCAGTACTTC. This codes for CASSPKRRGGRLYEQYF.

The CDR3 region is CASSPRGPPQHF. Here the CDR3 DNA reads TGTGCCAGCAGCCCAAGGGGGCCGCCCCAGCATTTT. The chain couples TRBV6-5 to TRBJ1-5; 7 positions agree with TRBD1. Unmatched junction bases numbered 5, after V lost 6 bases and J lost 9 bases. This CDR3 is 12 amino acids long. Germline CDR1 MNHEY, CDR2 SVGAGI.

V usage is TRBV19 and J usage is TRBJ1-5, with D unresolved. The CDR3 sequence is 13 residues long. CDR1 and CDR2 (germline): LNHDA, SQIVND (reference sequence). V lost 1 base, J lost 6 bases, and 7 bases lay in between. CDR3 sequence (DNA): TGTGCCAGTAGTATAGGGGGAGCTCAGCCCCAGCATTTT. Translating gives CASSIGGAQPQHF.

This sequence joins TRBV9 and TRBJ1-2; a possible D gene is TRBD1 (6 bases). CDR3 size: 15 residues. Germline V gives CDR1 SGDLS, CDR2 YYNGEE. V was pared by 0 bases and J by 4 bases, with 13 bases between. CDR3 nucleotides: TGTGCCAGCAGCGTAGGGTGGAGGGGGGGCTATGGCTACACCTTC. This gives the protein CASSVGWRGGYGYTF.

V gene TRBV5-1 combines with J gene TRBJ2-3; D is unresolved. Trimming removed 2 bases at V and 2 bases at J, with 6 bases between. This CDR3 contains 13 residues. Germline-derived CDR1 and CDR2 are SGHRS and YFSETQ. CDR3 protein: CASSLAFTDTQYF. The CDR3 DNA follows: TGCGCCAGCAGCTTAGCATTCACAGATACGCAGTATTTT.

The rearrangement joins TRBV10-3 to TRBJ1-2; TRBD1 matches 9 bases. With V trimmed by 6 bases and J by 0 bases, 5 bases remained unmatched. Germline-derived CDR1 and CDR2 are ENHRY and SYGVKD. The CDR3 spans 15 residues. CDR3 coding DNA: TGTGCCATCAGCCTGGGGACAGGGACTAACTATGGCTACACCTTC. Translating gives CAISLGTGTNYGYTF.